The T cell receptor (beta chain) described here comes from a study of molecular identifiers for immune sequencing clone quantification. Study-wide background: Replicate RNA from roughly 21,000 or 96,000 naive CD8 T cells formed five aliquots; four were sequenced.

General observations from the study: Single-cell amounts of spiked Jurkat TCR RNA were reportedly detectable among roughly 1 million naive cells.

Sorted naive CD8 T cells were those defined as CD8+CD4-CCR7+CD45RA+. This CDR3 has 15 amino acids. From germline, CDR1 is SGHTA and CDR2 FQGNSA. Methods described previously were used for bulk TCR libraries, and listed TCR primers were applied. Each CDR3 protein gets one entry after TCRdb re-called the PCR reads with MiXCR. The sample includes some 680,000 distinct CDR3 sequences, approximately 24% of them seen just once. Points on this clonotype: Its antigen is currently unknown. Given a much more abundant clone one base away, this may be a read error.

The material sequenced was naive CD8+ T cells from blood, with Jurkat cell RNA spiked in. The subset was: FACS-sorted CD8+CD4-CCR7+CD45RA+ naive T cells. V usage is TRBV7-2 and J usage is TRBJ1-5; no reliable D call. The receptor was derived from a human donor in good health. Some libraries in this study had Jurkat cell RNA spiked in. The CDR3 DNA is TGTGCCAGCAGCTTAGCGTTGGGTTACAATCAGCCCCAGCGTTTT. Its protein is CASSLALGYNQPQRF.